Listed here are 31 T cell receptor beta chains from one sample, sequenced in a study of spatial heterogeneity in lung cancer. Via MiXCR, TCRdb re-called the 5' RACE reads, giving one row per CDR3 protein. Found here are about 16,000 distinct CDR3 sequences, 7.9% of them singletons; the top ten hold about 30%. Time point meaning: sample taken at primary tumor resection. Sequencing covered unsorted whole RNA taken from tumor, nontumor lung or frozen PBMC. This specimen consisted of PBMCs, obtained at surgery. The origin of the receptors is a female donor with early-stage non-small cell lung cancer.

The V and J genes are TRBV7-9 and TRBJ1-2; weak D call: TRBD1 (6 bases). Trimming stripped 11 bases from V and 5 bases from J, with 18 bases between. CDR1 is SEHNR, CDR2 FQNEAQ, per germline (reference sequence). This CDR3 has 13 residues. The CDR3 sequence: CAGEGVATYGYTF. CDR3 bases: TGTGCCGGAGAGGGGGTCGCCACTTATGGCTACACCTTC. The whole variable domain, remainder taken from reference TRBV7-9 and TRBJ1-2, is DTGVSQNPRHKITKRGQNVTFRCDPISEHNRLYWYRQTLGQGPEFLTYFQNEAQLEKSRLLSDRFSAERPKGSFSTLEIQRTEQGDSAMYLCAGEGVATYGYTFGSGTRLTVV.

In its sample, this clonotype was seen many times. The chain uses TRBV5-1 and TRBJ1-6, with 8 positions matching TRBD1. V dropped 4 bases and J dropped 9; count of bases not matched to a gene: 9. The CDR3 totals 15 residues. Germline loops: CDR1 SGHRS, CDR2 YFSETQ. CDR3 amino acids: CASSRSGQGGSPLHF. The CDR3 nucleotides read TGCGCCAGCAGCAGATCCGGACAGGGCGGTTCACCCCTCCACTTT.

At least ten counts were recorded for this clonotype. The chain joins TRBV20-1 to TRBJ2-7; D is undetermined. Germline loops: CDR1 DFQATT, CDR2 SNEGSKA (reference sequence). V lost 0 bases, J lost 2 bases, and 11 bases lay in between. The CDR3 length is 14 residues. The CDR3 nucleotides read TGCAGTGCTAGAGATCTGGGCAGAACCTACGAGCAGTACTTC. Amino acids: CSARDLGRTYEQYF.

This clonotype was seen many times. The chain has TRBV12-3 or TRBV12-4 and TRBJ1-3; D might be TRBD1 (5 bases). The CDR3 sequence is 15 residues long. With 4 bases removed from V and 0 bases from J, the gap between germline ends came to 10 bases. In nucleotides, the CDR3 is TGTGCCAGCAGTTATCCCGGGGGCTCTGGAAACACCATATATTTT. This translates into CASSYPGGSGNTIYF.

By frequency in the sample, this clonotype is medium-sized. The chain uses TRBV29-1 and TRBJ1-2; 8 nucleotides align to TRBD1. The CDR3 sequence is 13 residues long. Looked up from germline, CDR1 is SQVTM and CDR2 is ANQGSEA. Trimming removed 6 bases from V and 2 bases from J; junction bases left unmatched: 5. The CDR3 nucleotides read TGCAGCGTGGCGGACAGGGTAAACTATGGCTACACCTTC. Protein: CSVADRVNYGYTF.

Here the CDR3 reads CASSPSPGQGTSSPEPPLHF. The CDR3 coding sequence is TGTGCCAGCAGCCCTTCCCCGGGACAGGGGACGAGTTCACCGGAGCCACCCCTCCACTTT. This chain links TRBV28 with TRBJ1-6; 10 positions match TRBD1. The CDR3 consists of 20 residues. V lost 6 bases to trimming and J lost 11 bases; unmatched junction nucleotides: 25. Germline-derived CDR1 and CDR2 are MDHEN and SYDVKM.

This clonotype appeared many times. The rearrangement joins TRBV6-4 to TRBJ2-2; D unresolved. The CDR3 length is 14 residues. Germline CDR1 reads MRHNA; CDR2 reads SNTAGT. Trimming shortened V by 6 bases and J by 3 bases, and 11 bases separated the two germline ends. In DNA, the CDR3 is TGTGCCAGCAGCGATGGGATATACACCGGGGAGCTGTTTTTT. Its protein product is CASSDGIYTGELFF.

In its sample, this clonotype was seen many times. The chain couples TRBV7-9 to TRBJ2-3, with D possibly TRBD2 on 6 matching bases. The CDR3 consists of 14 residues. Trimming stripped 2 bases from V and 5 bases from J, with 11 bases between. Germline CDR1 and CDR2: SEHNR and FQNEAQ (reference sequence). The CDR3 loop reads CASSLPTRIDTQYF. DNA for the CDR3: TGTGCCAGCAGCTTACCGACTAGAATAGATACGCAGTATTTT.

This clonotype was seen a few times. CDR3 nucleotide sequence: TGTGCCAGCAGCTTGGCGGGGGGGAACACCGGGGAGCTGTTTTTT. Translated: CASSLAGGNTGELFF. The J gene is TRBJ2-2, the V gene TRBV5-5, with 7 nucleotides matching TRBD2. From germline, CDR1 is SGHKS and CDR2 YYEKEE (reference sequence). Unmatched junction bases numbered 0, after V lost 0 bases and J lost 1 base. This CDR3 comprises 15 residues.

This clonotype was seen many times. V gene TRBV19 combines with J gene TRBJ2-1, with D tentatively TRBD1 (6 bases). Deletions cut 6 bases from V and 3 bases from J, with 18 bases between. The V gene's germline CDR1 is LNHDA and CDR2 SQIVND (reference sequence). The CDR3 is 16 amino acids. CDR3 loop: CASSHKGETLYNEQFF. In nucleotides, the CDR3 is TGTGCCAGTAGCCATAAGGGGGAGACCCTCTACAATGAGCAGTTCTTC.

The V gene is TRBV5-6, the J gene TRBJ1-5; D is unclear. The CDR3 has 13 amino acids. V was clipped by 3 bases and J by 4 bases, with 8 bases between them. The germline gives CDR1 SGHDT, CDR2 YYEEEE. The CDR3 coding sequence is TGTGCCAGCAGCTCGGGGAATAATCAGCCCCAGCATTTT. This gives the protein CASSSGNNQPQHF.

V is TRBV7-3 and J is TRBJ1-2; 8 nucleotides align to TRBD1. Germline CDR1 reads SGHTA; CDR2 reads FQGTGA. After removal of 5 bases from V and 0 bases from J, the junction contained 14 bases not matched to a gene. CDR3 length: 18 residues. The DNA of the CDR3 is TGTGCCAGCAGCCCCCGAGGCGGACAGGGATCTTCTAACTATGGCTACACCTTC. Its protein product is CASSPRGGQGSSNYGYTF.

This clonotype came up many times. This chain connects TRBV5-1 to TRBJ2-5; 9 bases agree with TRBD2. V shed 1 base, J shed 5 bases, and the junction held 12 bases outside the gene matches. CDR3 length: 17 residues. Germline V CDR1 and CDR2: SGHRS, YFSETQ. CDR3: CASSLLLSSGSGETQYF. CDR3 DNA sequence: TGCGCCAGCAGCTTGCTATTGAGTAGCGGGAGTGGGGAGACCCAGTACTTC. Filled out from reference TRBV5-1 and TRBJ2-5, the complete variable domain reads KAGVTQTPRYLIKTRGQQVTLSCSPISGHRSVSWYQQTPGQGLQFLFEYFSETQRNKGNFPGRFSGRQFSNSRSEMNVSTLELGDSALYLCASSLLLSSGSGETQYFGPGTRLLVL.

In its sample, this clonotype was seen many times. The J gene is TRBJ1-2, the V gene TRBV5-6; D unresolved. Germline CDR1 is SGHDT and CDR2 is YYEEEE. This CDR3 has 14 residues. The V end lost 0 bases, the J end lost 1 base, and 7 bases lay between the germline ends. In DNA form, the CDR3 reads TGTGCCAGCAGCTTGGCCGAGATTAACTATGGCTACACCTTC. Amino acid sequence: CASSLAEINYGYTF. Together with reference TRBV5-6 and TRBJ1-2, the CDR3 gives the full variable domain: DAGVTQSPTHLIKTRGQQVTLRCSPKSGHDTVSWYQQALGQGPQFIFQYYEEEERQRGNFPDRFSGHQFPNYSSELNVNALLLGDSALYLCASSLAEINYGYTFGSGTRLTVV.

Only a few counts were recorded for this clonotype. The gene calls are TRBV5-4 and TRBJ2-1; 7 nucleotides match TRBD2. The ends lost 0 bases at V and 9 bases at J; junction bases unmatched: 12. This CDR3 has 16 residues. CDR1 and CDR2 from the germline V gene are SGHNT and YYREEE (reference sequence). The CDR3 loop reads CASSLAMTSYGSEQFF. CDR3 in DNA: TGTGCCAGCAGCTTGGCCATGACTAGCTACGGGAGTGAGCAGTTCTTC.

There are many counts of this clonotype. The rearrangement uses TRBV6-5 and TRBJ2-2; D gene uncertain. With 6 bases removed from V and 6 bases from J, the gap between germline ends came to 11 bases. The CDR3 is 13 amino acids. Per germline, CDR1 MNHEY and CDR2 SVGAGI. The DNA of the CDR3 is TGTGCCAGCAGACCCGACTTGGCCGGGGAGCTGTTTTTT. Protein product: CASRPDLAGELFF.

This clonotype showed up many times. V is TRBV6-2 or TRBV6-3 and J is TRBJ1-1; D possibly corresponds to TRBD1 (5 bases). The V and J ends lost 2 bases and 0 bases respectively, with 13 bases between them. The germline gives CDR1 MNHEY, CDR2 SVGEGT. The CDR3 has 16 amino acids. CDR3 protein: CASSYRAGRMNTEAFF. CDR3 nucleotide sequence: TGTGCCAGCAGTTACCGGGCAGGGCGGATGAACACTGAAGCTTTCTTT.

V usage is TRBV5-1 and J usage is TRBJ2-7; 7 nucleotides match TRBD1. The CDR3 contains 13 residues. The V gene's germline CDR1 is SGHRS and CDR2 YFSETQ. The junction had 2 bases not matched to a gene; V was cut back by 2 bases and J by 3 bases. The DNA of the CDR3 is TGCGCCAGCAGCTTAGGGACAGACTACGAGCAGTACTTC. Residues: CASSLGTDYEQYF.

This clonotype was seen repeatedly, ten times or more. The genes are TRBV29-1 and TRBJ1-4, with D maybe TRBD1 (5 bases). The CDR3 covers 13 residues. The germline gives CDR1 SQVTM, CDR2 ANQGSEA. Trimming stripped 3 bases from V and 8 bases from J, with 13 bases between. The CDR3 loop reads CSVEGTADEKLFF. For the CDR3, the DNA is TGCAGCGTTGAGGGGACTGCGGACGAAAAACTGTTTTTT.

Ten or more counts support this clonotype. This chain uses TRBV9 with TRBJ2-1, with TRBD2 identical over 12 bases. CDR1 and CDR2 from the germline V gene are SGDLS and YYNGEE. V lost 3 bases to trimming and J lost 2 bases; unmatched junction nucleotides: 9. The CDR3 is 18 residues long. CDR3 sequence: CASSDLAGGSGTYNEQFF. The DNA of the CDR3 is TGTGCCAGCAGCGATCTAGCGGGGGGGAGTGGAACCTACAATGAGCAGTTCTTC.

This clonotype occurred a few times. The chain joins TRBV27 to TRBJ1-2; 8 bases are a match to TRBD1. Germline V CDR1 and CDR2: MNHEY, SMNVEV (reference sequence). Trimming at V came to 3 bases and at J to 6 bases, leaving 6 bases not matched to a gene. This CDR3 has 14 residues. The chain's CDR3 is CASSFGAGGNGYTF. The CDR3 DNA sequence: TGTGCCAGCAGTTTCGGGGCAGGGGGCAATGGCTACACCTTC.

This clonotype has a count of ten or more. The V and J genes are TRBV7-2 and TRBJ2-7, with 10 bases aligning to TRBD2. The CDR3 contains 15 residues. J lost 2 bases, V lost 3 bases, and 4 bases had no gene match. CDR1 and CDR2 (germline): SGHTA, FQGNSA. CDR3 sequence (DNA): TGTGCCAGCAGCTTTAGCGGGGGGTCGGCCTACGAGCAGTACTTC. The encoded protein is CASSFSGGSAYEQYF. The entire variable domain, with the rest obtained from reference TRBV7-2 and TRBJ2-7, is as follows: GAGVSQSPSNKVTEKGKDVELRCDPISGHTALYWYRQSLGQGLEFLIYFQGNSAPDKSGLPSDRFSAERTGGSVSTLTIQRTQQEDSAVYLCASSFSGGSAYEQYFGPGTRLTVT.

The chain joins TRBV6-5 to TRBJ1-1; D unclear. V was cut by 6 bases and J by 5 bases, with 19 bases left in between. Per germline, CDR1 MNHEY and CDR2 SVGAGI. This CDR3 has 15 residues. The CDR3 reads CASSNFLGRPTEAFF. In DNA form, the CDR3 reads TGTGCCAGCAGCAACTTTCTAGGGCGGCCAACTGAAGCTTTCTTT.

This clonotype occurred many times. This rearrangement joins TRBV5-1 to TRBJ1-5; D call uncertain. Trimming removed 4 bases from V and 3 bases from J, with 11 bases in between. Germline values: CDR1 SGHRS, CDR2 YFSETQ. The length of the CDR3 is 14 residues. CDR3 DNA: TGCGCCAGCAGCCCTGGGCCCTCCAATCAGCCCCAGCATTTT. Its protein product is CASSPGPSNQPQHF.

This clonotype was observed a few times. The chain uses TRBV2 and TRBJ2-1; no firm D call. This CDR3 comprises 11 residues. The ends were cut back, 8 bases at V and 5 bases at J, with 7 bases in the middle. The germline gives CDR1 SNHLY, CDR2 FYNNEI. This CDR3 reads CASEENNEQFF. In DNA, the CDR3 is TGTGCCAGCGAGGAGAACAATGAGCAGTTCTTC. The full variable domain, completed using reference TRBV2 and TRBJ2-1, is EPEVTQTPSHQVTQMGQEVILRCVPISNHLYFYWYRQILGQKVEFLVSFYNNEISEKSEIFDDQFSVERPDGSNFTLKIRSTKLEDSAMYFCASEENNEQFFGPGTRLTVL.

A few counts support this clonotype. The chain is built from TRBV12-3 or TRBV12-4 and TRBJ1-1; D gene uncertain. The CDR3 loop spans 12 amino acids. V was pared by 3 bases and J by 0 bases, with 2 bases between. CDR3: CASSFVNTEAFF. The CDR3 DNA is TGTGCCAGCAGTTTCGTGAACACTGAAGCTTTCTTT.

This clonotype was detected many times. This rearrangement joins TRBV9 to TRBJ2-2; the D call may be TRBD1 or TRBD2 (7 bases each). The CDR3 is 16 amino acids. The germline V and J ends were trimmed by 6 bases and 3 bases, with 18 bases remaining between them. Germline V gene sequence: CDR1 SGDLS, CDR2 YYNGEE. CDR3 loop: CASTMGGGRDTGELFF. DNA of the CDR3: TGTGCCAGCACCATGGGAGGGGGCCGAGACACCGGGGAGCTGTTTTTT.

This CDR3 reads CASRDSGGGRGEKLFF. CDR3 coding DNA: TGTGCCAGCAGAGACTCCGGTGGGGGGCGCGGTGAAAAACTGTTTTTT. The chain combines TRBV6-2 or TRBV6-3 with TRBJ1-4; D is perhaps TRBD1 (6 bases). Germline CDR1 and CDR2: MNHEY and SVGEGT. The V end was cut by 6 bases, the J end by 7 bases, with 21 bases between. The CDR3 sequence is 16 residues long.

This clonotype was seen only a few times. J is TRBJ1-5 and V is TRBV28; 7 nucleotides align to TRBD1. The CDR3 is 17 residues long. With V trimmed by 6 bases and J by 0 bases, 11 bases remained unmatched. Germline V gene data show CDR1 as MDHEN and CDR2 as SYDVKM. The CDR3 loop is CASSPIGTATSNQPQHF. The CDR3 coding sequence is TGTGCCAGCAGCCCGATTGGGACAGCGACTAGCAATCAGCCCCAGCATTTT.

This clonotype was picked up many times. V is TRBV10-1 and J is TRBJ1-2, with 9 bases matching TRBD1. V shed 6 bases and J 6 bases; nucleotides not matched to a gene: 14. This CDR3 has 16 residues. Looked up from germline, CDR1 is WNHNN and CDR2 is SYGVQD (reference sequence). CDR3: CASSPLWTGAINGYTF. CDR3 nucleotide sequence: TGCGCCAGCAGCCCTCTGTGGACAGGGGCTATTAATGGCTACACCTTC.

Many counts were recorded for this clonotype. The V gene is TRBV28, the J gene TRBJ1-2; D uncertain. The CDR3 contains 12 residues. Germline V gives CDR1 MDHEN, CDR2 SYDVKM. Trimming pared 6 bases from V and 4 bases from J, leaving 9 bases between. The CDR3 sequence is CASSPALYGYTF. The CDR3 nucleotides are TGTGCCAGCAGCCCAGCCCTCTATGGCTACACCTTC.